A selection of T cell receptor beta chains follows, all from one sample in a study of T cells after yellow fever vaccination. TCRdb independently ran MiXCR on the 5' RACE reads; one entry per CDR3 protein. The profile shows hundreds of thousands of distinct CDR3 sequences, approximately 13% of them singletons. Sequenced here: PBMCs, sampled on the day of the yellow fever booster vaccination. These receptors all stem from a man in his thirties or forties who received the YFV17D yellow fever vaccine. Each CDR3 is given without its conserved first and last residue.

TRBV5-1,TRBJ2-7,ASSFSGRPYEQY
TRBV30,TRBJ2-4,AWTGGAGNIQY
TRBV5-5,TRBJ2-5,ASSLESGEGETQY
TRBV9,TRBJ2-5,ASSVVSGSIETQY
TRBV30,TRBJ2-3,AWSRDLRFTDTQY
TRBV19,TRBJ2-7,ASSTGTGEQY
TRBV11-2,TRBJ1-5,ASSLETGGIYSNQPQH
TRBV30,TRBJ2-1,AYKGSGYEPF
TRBV18,TRBJ2-7,ASSPGHASSYEQY
TRBV5-6,TRBJ2-7,ASSIWSNEQY
TRBV4-3,TRBJ2-1,ASKPGLAVNNEQF
TRBV27,TRBJ1-5,ASSLDTDQPQH